Below, one T cell receptor (beta chain) is given with its context. This clonotype turned up a few times. Its antigen is still unknown. Within one base of it there is no much larger clone, and no base qualities were kept. As encoded in the germline V gene (reference sequence), CDR1 is DFQATT while CDR2 is SNEGSKA. The CDR3, from cysteine to phenylalanine, totals 15 residues. This entry keeps only the CDR3 DNA: 45 bases, framed from base 1. A distance of 19 bases separates the germline ends of V and J, which lose 3 bases and 4 bases respectively. This sample was included in a study of blood T cells in healthy people across ages (dated by TCRdb to the mid-2010s). For context, the study as a whole: In model experiments, template switching captured roughly one uniquely barcoded TCR beta cDNA molecule for every two T cells. The study analyzed two additional independent replicas of 1 million unique cDNA reads from the same blood draw for two donors, one aged 18 to 29 and one aged 80 or older. To avoid experimental bias, donors of different ages were distributed randomly across sequencing lanes. To track age-related changes in TCR beta repertoire diversity, the study relied on deep sequencing normalized with unique cDNA molecular identifiers. The donors were divided into four age groups: young (average around 16 years), middle-aged (approximately 39), aged (about 61) and long-lived (82). General study outcomes and caveats: The percentage of naive T cells measured by flow cytometry correlated strongly with observed TCR beta diversity. Because donor CMV infection status was unknown, age-related changes in expanded clonotypes were potentially confounded. Estimates of total diversity from one million sequenced T cells were regarded as lower bounds and underestimates. Conclusive comparison of naive and antigen-experienced compartments was prevented by the profiling of bulk unsorted PBMCs. Observed TCR beta diversity per million T cells fell roughly linearly with age, and a significant reduction was already apparent by age roughly 40. Compared with the aged group, the long-lived group had more naive CD4+ T cells, fewer expanded clones and increased TCR diversity, suggesting age selection.

Donors were a few dozen systemically healthy Caucasian individuals from Russia aged about 6 to 100 years. Ten milliliters of peripheral blood were collected from each donor into EDTA-treated Vacutainer tubes. Ficoll-Paque density-gradient centrifugation was used to isolate PBMCs, with at least 6 million obtained per sample. Total RNA was extracted from PBMCs with Trizol reagent, with at least 6 micrograms obtained per sample. For every donor, flow cytometry on a PBMC aliquot measured the percentage of naive CD45RAhigh/CD27high T cells. The library was generated by 5' RACE. Sequencer: Illumina HiSeq 2500. A second PCR of roughly 7 to 12 cycles was performed with a sample-barcoded 5' primer and a J-beta primer mix. A template-switch 5' adaptor carrying 12 random nucleotides introduced a unique molecular identifier onto each TCR beta cDNA molecule. Each sample yielded at least 2.5 million CDR3-containing paired-end reads. The Mint cDNA synthesis kit, primed by a TRBC-specific oligonucleotide, was used to synthesize first-strand cDNA from all RNA. All cDNA was treated with uracil-DNA glycosylase and then went through a first 18-cycle PCR with the universal primers M1SS and BC2_uni_R. Per the authors' processing: Normalization of each sample was performed by random selection of 1 million high-quality reads, each carrying a distinct molecular identifier. Instead of being binned into consensus sequences, reads that shared molecular identifiers were thrown out. MiTCR, set to a Q25 quality threshold and the strictest error-elimination algorithm, was used for CDR3 identification, clonotype clustering and error correction. A nonparametric unseen species model with Euler transformation was used to estimate a lower bound on total TCR beta diversity. TCRdb ran its own pipeline on the public reads, namely fastp trimming at Q25 and MiXCR clone calling, and kept in-frame beta chains. Under each unique CDR3 protein, matching rows form one entry showing the most common genes and DNA. These V and J calls derive from TCRdb rather than the authors' analysis. Here the sample has fewer than 900,000 distinct CDR3 sequences; roughly 45% occur a single time. The top ten hold about 20% of the sample.

The sequenced material came from blood. This chain is built from TRBV20-1 and TRBJ2-7, with TRBD2 tentatively as D gene (6 bases match). The sequence was collected from a woman aged 55-69 years in good health. The nucleotide sequence reads as follows: TGCAGTGCTAGTCCTGATAGTGCGGGAATATACGAGCAGTACTTC. This codes for CSASPDSAGIYEQYF.